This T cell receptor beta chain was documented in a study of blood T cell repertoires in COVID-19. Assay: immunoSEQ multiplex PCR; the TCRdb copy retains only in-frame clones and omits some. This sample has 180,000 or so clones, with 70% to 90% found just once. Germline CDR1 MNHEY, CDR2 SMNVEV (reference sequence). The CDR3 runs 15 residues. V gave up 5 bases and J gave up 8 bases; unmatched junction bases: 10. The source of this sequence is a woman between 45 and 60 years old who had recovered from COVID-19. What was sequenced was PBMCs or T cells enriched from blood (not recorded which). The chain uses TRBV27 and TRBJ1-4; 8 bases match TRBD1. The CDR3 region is CASSLDQGAREKLFF. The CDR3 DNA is TGTGCCAGCAGTCTGGATCAGGGGGCTAGGGAAAAACTGTTTTTT.